The rows below give T cell receptor beta chains drawn from one sample of a study of Tregs in tolerant kidney transplant recipients. Clones were read by immunoSEQ multiplex PCR, and TCRdb kept only the in-frame ones, dropping some. The sample has tens of thousands of clones, roughly 98% seen once. Sequenced material: Tregs from blood, taken before the transplant. The source of these receptors is a human donor who received a combined kidney and bone marrow transplant. CDR3s include the opening cysteine and the closing phenylalanine or tryptophan. A D gene is named only where the DNA matches it firmly. Clone size is stated in some rows and not others, as once, few, many or a class when expanded.

v_call	clone_size	j_call	d_call	cdr3_nt	cdr3_aa
TRBV11-2	.	TRBJ2-1	TRBD2	TGTGCCAGCAGCGGAAACCCGGGACTATACAATGAGCAGTTCTTC	CASSGNPGLYNEQFF
TRBV5-5	once	TRBJ1-5	.	TGTGCCAGCAGCCTACAGGGAGTTAATCAGCCCCAGCATTTT	CASSLQGVNQPQHF
TRBV6-5	once	TRBJ1-4	.	TGTGCCAGCAGTTACCGAGTCCGCGAAAAACTGTTTTTT	CASSYRVREKLFF
TRBV11-3	.	TRBJ2-3	.	TGTGCCAGCAGCGCGCGACAGGGCACAGATACGCAGTATTTT	CASSARQGTDTQYF
TRBV6-6	.	TRBJ2-2	TRBD2	TGTGCCAGCAGGCCTACTAGCGGGAGTCGCACCGGGGAGCTGTTTTTT	CASRPTSGSRTGELFF
TRBV9	.	TRBJ2-7	.	TGTGCCAGCAGCGTAGGTTGGGGCCTGGCCTACGAGCAGTACTTC	CASSVGWGLAYEQYF
TRBV18	.	TRBJ1-4	TRBD1	TGTGCCAGCTCACCGGACAGGAATGAAAAACTGTTTTTT	CASSPDRNEKLFF
TRBV11-2	.	TRBJ2-7	TRBD1	TGTGCCAGCAGCGTTACCGGGACAGGGTTCGAGCAGTACTTC	CASSVTGTGFEQYF
TRBV18	.	TRBJ2-7	TRBD2	TGTGCCAGCTCACTAGCGGGGGGCTACGAGCAGTACTTC	CASSLAGGYEQYF
TRBV9	.	TRBJ2-7	TRBD2	TGTGCCAGCAGCATCAGCGGGAGGGCCGGTTACGAGCAGTACTTC	CASSISGRAGYEQYF
TRBV2	.	TRBJ2-5	.	TGTGCCAGCACCCGAGGTCTCCAAGAGACCCAGTACTTC	CASTRGLQETQYF
TRBV4-2	.	TRBJ1-2	.	TGTGCCAGCAGCCAAGGAGCCTTATATGGCTACACCTTC	CASSQGALYGYTF
TRBV18	.	TRBJ2-1	TRBD2	TGTGCCAGCTCACCCGGCACTAGCGGGAGCCCGAACAATGAGCAGTTCTTC	CASSPGTSGSPNNEQFF
TRBV28	.	TRBJ1-4	TRBD1	TGTGCCAGCAGTTTTCAGGGGGCTAATGAAAAACTGTTTTTT	CASSFQGANEKLFF
TRBV5-1	.	TRBJ2-1	TRBD2	TGCGCCAGCAGCCAGACTAGCGGGGCCTACAATGAGCAGTTCTTC	CASSQTSGAYNEQFF
TRBV18	.	TRBJ1-2	TRBD1	TGTGCCAGCTCACCACCCGGGACAGGGGGTTTCACCTTC	CASSPPGTGGFTF
TRBV18	.	TRBJ1-3	TRBD1	TGTGCCAGCTCACCACTTCCGGGGACAGGGGCTGGAAACACCATATATTTT	CASSPLPGTGAGNTIYF
TRBV5-1	.	TRBJ2-3	TRBD2	TGCGCCAGCAGCTTTAGCGGGATTTTGGCAGATACGCAGTATTTT	CASSFSGILADTQYF
TRBV21-1	.	TRBJ1-2	.	TGTGCCAGCAGCACCCGGACAGGGGAGTGCTATGGCTACACCTTC	CASSTRTGECYGYTF
TRBV6-1	.	TRBJ1-2	.	TGTGCCAGCAGTGAAGAGGGGGAGTCAAGCTATGGCTACACCTTC	CASSEEGESSYGYTF
TRBV9	once	TRBJ2-7	TRBD2	TGTGCCAGCAGCGTTGCGGGGGGGGCCGCGTACGAGCAGTACTTC	CASSVAGGAAYEQYF
TRBV7-8	.	TRBJ1-2	TRBD1	TGTGCCAGCAGCTCACTGACAGGGGGCAATGGCTACACCTTC	CASSSLTGGNGYTF
TRBV5-1	.	TRBJ2-6	TRBD1	TGCGCCAGCAGCTTGGATCGGCAGGGGGTGGCTGGGGCCAACGTCCTGACTTTC	CASSLDRQGVAGANVLTF
TRBV12-5	.	TRBJ2-2	TRBD2	TGTGCTAGTGGTTGGCTACTAGCGGGAGGTACCGGGGAGCTGTTTTTT	CASGWLLAGGTGELFF
TRBV4-3	.	TRBJ1-6	.	TGCGCCAGCAGCCGACACTTGCGATCACCCCTCCACTTT	CASSRHLRSPLHF
TRBV18	.	TRBJ1-1	.	TGTGCCAGCTCACCGGGCCCCTCCGGGAACACTGAAGCTTTCTTT	CASSPGPSGNTEAFF
TRBV11-3	.	TRBJ2-7	TRBD1	TGTGCCACGGGGACAGGGGCTTCCTACGAGCAGTACTTC	CATGTGASYEQYF
TRBV7-8	.	TRBJ2-1	TRBD1	TGTGCCAGCAGCCCAAAGCGGACAGGGAGATACAATGAGCAGTTCTTC	CASSPKRTGRYNEQFF
TRBV29-1	.	TRBJ2-7	TRBD1	TGCAGCGTTGAGACAGGGGGCAGCGACGAGCAGTACTTC	CSVETGGSDEQYF
TRBV7-9	.	TRBJ1-3	.	TGTGCCAGCAGCGTTGGGACTCTCTACTCTGGAAACACCATATATTTT	CASSVGTLYSGNTIYF
TRBV6-1	.	TRBJ2-1	TRBD2	TGTGCCAGCCCGGGGACTAGATCCTCCTACAATGAGCAGTTCTTC	CASPGTRSSYNEQFF
TRBV18	.	TRBJ2-3	.	TGTGCCAGCTCACCGGGACTCAGCACAGATACGCAGTATTTT	CASSPGLSTDTQYF
TRBV27	.	TRBJ2-3	TRBD1	TGTGCCAGCAGTTTCACCACCGGGACAGGGTTGACAGATACGCAGTATTTT	CASSFTTGTGLTDTQYF
TRBV19	once	TRBJ1-4	TRBD1	TGTGCCAGTAGCCTAAGCCGGGACAGGGACGAAAAACTGTTTTTT	CASSLSRDRDEKLFF
TRBV5-5	.	TRBJ1-2	TRBD1	TGTGCCAGCAGCTTACGACAGGGGCCTGGTGGCTACACCTTC	CASSLRQGPGGYTF
TRBV19	.	TRBJ1-5	.	TGTGCCAGTAGTCCCGGACGAGGGAATCAGCCCCAGCATTTT	CASSPGRGNQPQHF
TRBV29-1	.	TRBJ2-7	.	TGCAGCGTTAGCAACAGCCCCTACGAGCAGTACTTC	CSVSNSPYEQYF
TRBV19	once	TRBJ1-2	.	TGTGCCAGTAGTACCATAGCCTACACCTTC	CASSTIAYTF
TRBV2	.	TRBJ2-2	.	TGTGCCAGCCGTATCACCGGGGAGCTGTTTTTT	CASRITGELFF